This TCR beta chain was sequenced for a study of breast tumors, draining lymph nodes, adjacent tissues. This clonotype was seen repeatedly, ten times or more. No antigen is known for it. The lymph nodes were axillary draining lymph nodes from breast cancer patients. TCRdb reprocessed the multiplex PCR reads via MiXCR and lists one record per CDR3 protein. The table lists about 100,000 distinct CDR3 sequences, over 20% of them singletons. Germline lookup yields CDR1 LNHDA and CDR2 SQIVND (reference sequence). The V and J ends lost 9 bases and 2 bases respectively, with 15 bases between them. This CDR3 region has 14 residues. Whole-study results and caveats: Data fit most tumor T cells coming from lymph node, expanding in tumor. Compared with lymph nodes, tumors were less diverse; compared with nontumor tissue, more. Tumor T cell lymph node origin was a supported hypothesis, not proven. Luminal-like breast cancer showed significantly higher tumor–nontumor repertoire similarity than basal-like.

The receptor was derived from a female donor with breast cancer. Some clones in this sample may be carry-over from other donors' samples. The sequencing sample was made of axillary lymph node tissue. This sequence joins TRBV19 and TRBJ2-3; D ambiguous. In DNA form, the CDR3 reads TGTGCCAGCAAAAGGCTACTGCACACAGATACGCAGTATTTT. Residues: CASKRLLHTDTQYF.